This T cell receptor beta chain was captured by sequencing in a study of vaccination and CD4 T cells after COVID-19. About the study: The convalescents comprised six males and four females, two of them Hispanic. Vaccination of participants consisted of two doses of either BNT162b2 or mRNA-1273 vaccine. Samples taken post-COVID came a median about 3 months after diagnosis, ranging from 35 to 161. Every culture used as a control got a CEFX pool, an HIV-1 Nef pool, or no peptide.

The CDR3 runs 15 residues. Germline CDR1 is DFQATT and CDR2 is SNEGSKA (reference sequence). The V and J ends lost 0 bases and 7 bases respectively, with 19 bases between them. As to treatment: approximately nine-day PBMC culture with coronavirus spike peptide pools or control peptides (ViraFEST assay). Cultured CD4+ T cells had their DNA profiled by the Oncomine TCR Beta short-read assay. TCRdb re-analysed the PCR reads in MiXCR, keeping a single row per CDR3 protein. The data show about 11,000 distinct CDR3 sequences, with approximately 43% seen just once and 7% held by the top ten. About this clonotype: What it binds is unknown.

This TCR was recovered from a human donor who had recovered from COVID-19. Sequencing was carried out using CD4+ T cells from blood, cultured in vitro. V gene TRBV20-1 combines with J gene TRBJ2-7; D possibly corresponds to TRBD2 (6 bases). CDR3 region: CSARDQDYSLREQYF. The DNA of the CDR3 is TGCAGTGCTAGAGATCAGGACTATTCGTTACGGGAGCAGTACTTC.